A selection of T cell receptor beta chains follows, all from one sample in a study of graft-versus-host responses after intestinal transplantation. No cognate antigen is known for these TCRs. Repertoires were generated with immunoSEQ multiplex PCR, while TCRdb's copy carries only in-frame clones and drops some. The sample has approximately 90,000 clones; roughly 80% are singletons. The sample here was unstimulated CD4+ T cells sorted from spleen or lymph node cells, taken before intestinal transplant. The receptor set was obtained from a human donor who received an intestinal transplant. The CDR3 runs from the conserved cysteine through the conserved F or W.

CDR3 protein	V gene	J gene
CASSVAGGGDEQYF	TRBV5-1	TRBJ2-7
CASSPPFVAPLHF	TRBV4-1	TRBJ1-6
CSFNSGGVGDTQYF	TRBV29-1	TRBJ2-3
CASSAPSNRGGEQFF	TRBV6-1	TRBJ2-1
CASSATGQTYEQYF	TRBV9	TRBJ2-7
CASSLGRETQYF	TRBV5-1	TRBJ2-5
CSVASGRASEQFF	TRBV29-1	TRBJ2-1
CASSYGTGNYEQYF	TRBV7-2	TRBJ2-7
CASSRRTGGDTEAFF	TRBV5-4	TRBJ1-1
CASSQRQGYGQPQHF	TRBV28	TRBJ1-5
CASSGGTAQSYNEQFF	TRBV10-1	TRBJ2-1
CASSLQLATYEQYF	TRBV7-9	TRBJ2-7
CASSSPGREGFYGYTF	TRBV5-4	TRBJ1-2
CASLGAGLGTQYF	TRBV2	TRBJ2-5
CASSAGARGQPQHF	TRBV11-3	TRBJ1-5
CASSESGFSAGGYGYTF	TRBV2	TRBJ1-2
CASSLRRASEQYF	TRBV5-1	NA
CAISDQQQGQDGYTF	TRBV10-3	TRBJ1-2
CASSLKASGGEAFF	TRBV7-9	TRBJ1-1
CASSFTGTSGGSDTQYF	TRBV18	TRBJ2-3
CASSLTGTQGTQHF	TRBV28	TRBJ1-5
CASSSYRGWGTEAFF	TRBV7-2	TRBJ1-1
CASTRASGRTYNEQFF	TRBV2	TRBJ2-1
CASSLLLAFVNEQFF	TRBV5-8	TRBJ2-1
CAWSPLAGLYNEQFF	TRBV30	TRBJ2-1
CASSLRGGTNEKLFF	TRBV28	TRBJ1-4
CASSPYGGLAFF	TRBV14	TRBJ1-1
CASSLAGADTGELFF	TRBV5-1	TRBJ2-2
CASSPPGTRGAETQYF	TRBV7-9	TRBJ2-5
CASSLPRSGGWSYEQYF	TRBV5-1	TRBJ2-7
CAWSLDYTGELFF	TRBV30	TRBJ2-2
CASRTRYTYEQYF	TRBV2	TRBJ2-7
CASRGQGFNTGELFF	TRBV28	TRBJ2-2